One and the same sample provided the 20 T cell receptor beta chains below, sequenced in a study of cytomegalovirus exposure and HLA in healthy donors. Primers included in the PCR were 60 Vbeta and 13 Jbeta primers. Produced via immunoSEQ multiplex PCR; TCRdb's table is partial and in-frame only. The sample lists 80,000 to 95,000 clones; approximately 71% were seen once. The sequenced sample consisted of PBMCs. These receptors were collected from a woman in her late teens or twenties in good health and CMV-seropositive.

This clone was recorded once. The chain employs TRBV4-3 and TRBJ1-1; D unresolved. V shed 0 bases and J shed 4 bases, with 15 bases lying between them. The CDR3 runs to 16 residues. Germline V gene lookup returns CDR1 LGHNA and CDR2 YSLEER. CDR3 residues: CASSQDLTRRSTEAFF. CDR3 nucleotide sequence: TGCGCCAGCAGCCAAGATCTAACCCGACGGAGCACTGAAGCTTTCTTT.

This clone was observed a single time. V usage is TRBV2 and J usage is TRBJ2-3; 11 bases are shared with TRBD2. Unmatched junction bases numbered 1, after V lost 1 base and J lost 1 base. Germline loops: CDR1 SNHLY, CDR2 FYNNEI. This CDR3 has 16 amino acids. CDR3 nucleotides: TGTGCCAGCAGTGAAGAACTAGCGGGAGGCACAGATACGCAGTATTTT. Translated, it gives CASSEELAGGTDTQYF.

V usage is TRBV30 and J usage is TRBJ1-6, with D possibly matching TRBD1 (5 bases). The CDR3 contains 14 residues. Germline V lookup: CDR1 GTSNPN, CDR2 SVGIG (reference sequence). V was clipped by 6 bases and J by 2 bases, with 11 bases between them. CDR3 region: CACQGGPYNSPLHF. DNA of the CDR3: TGTGCCTGCCAGGGAGGACCCTATAATTCACCCCTCCACTTT.

This clone turned up a few times. The chain employs TRBV7-6 and TRBJ2-3; the D gene is possibly TRBD2 (6 bases). Trimming shortened V by 1 base and J by 1 base, and 9 bases separated the two germline ends. CDR1 and CDR2 (germline): SGHVS, FNYEAQ. The CDR3 is made up of 15 amino acids. The CDR3 loop is CASSLEASGTDTQYF. The DNA of the CDR3 is TGTGCCAGCAGCTTAGAAGCTAGCGGCACAGATACGCAGTATTTT.

The rearrangement links TRBV11-2 to TRBJ1-6, with TRBD1 as a possible D gene (5 bases). Trimming removed 3 bases at V and 8 bases at J, with 17 bases between. Germline-derived CDR1 and CDR2 are SGHAT and FQNNGV. This CDR3 spans 16 amino acids. CDR3 coding DNA: TGTGCCAGCAGCTTGTTTGGCGGGGACGGGGATTCACCCCTCCACTTT. Protein: CASSLFGGDGDSPLHF.

This clone was detected a few times. The V and J genes are TRBV9 and TRBJ2-1; weak D call: TRBD2 (5 bases). The CDR3 sequence is 17 residues long. CDR1 and CDR2 from the germline V gene are SGDLS and YYNGEE. V was cut by 2 bases and J by 5 bases, with 20 bases left in between. The CDR3 region has the DNA TGTGCCAGCAGCGTCTCCCGTCGGACTTACTACCACAATGAGCAGTTCTTC. Translating gives CASSVSRRTYYHNEQFF.

The chain carries TRBV7-9 and TRBJ2-5, with D possibly TRBD2 on 5 matching bases. CDR3 length: 16 amino acids. CDR1 is SEHNR and CDR2 is FQNEAQ in the germline V gene (reference sequence). V was trimmed by 2 bases and J by 1 base, leaving 14 bases between them. The chain's CDR3 is CASSLFDYILQETQYF. DNA for the CDR3: TGTGCCAGCAGCTTATTCGACTACATCCTCCAAGAGACCCAGTACTTC.

This chain links TRBV5-6 with TRBJ2-5; 9 bases fit TRBD2. Trimming cost V 1 base and J 5 bases; bases outside gene matches: 9. Germline assignment: CDR1 SGHDT and CDR2 YYEEEE. The CDR3 covers 16 residues. The CDR3 sequence is CASSLILPSGMETQYF. The CDR3 nucleotides read TGTGCCAGCAGCTTGATCCTACCTAGCGGGATGGAGACCCAGTACTTC.

This chain uses TRBV6-4 with TRBJ2-5, with D unclear. The CDR3 is 11 amino acids. Trimming cost V 9 bases and J 2 bases, with 7 bases left between them. Germline CDR1 is MRHNA and CDR2 is SNTAGT. The CDR3 is CARRKQETQYF. CDR3 DNA: TGTGCCAGGAGGAAACAAGAGACCCAGTACTTC.

V gene TRBV27 combines with J gene TRBJ1-3; no reliable D call. The CDR3 loop spans 16 amino acids. V was cut by 0 bases and J by 4 bases, with 13 bases left in between. CDR1 is MNHEY and CDR2 is SMNVEV in the germline V gene (reference sequence). The CDR3 DNA is TGTGCCAGCAGTTTATCTGGCCGACTTACGGGAAACACCATATATTTT. It yields the protein CASSLSGRLTGNTIYF.

This clone was picked up a small number of times. The chain links TRBV6-4 to TRBJ2-3, with TRBD2 matching 10 bases. The germline gives CDR1 MRHNA, CDR2 SNTAGT. The V segment lost 2 bases and the J segment 2 bases; nucleotides outside the gene matches: 4. The CDR3 is made up of 16 amino acids. The CDR3 here is CASSDQAGGPTDTQYF. In DNA, the CDR3 is TGTGCCAGCAGTGACCAAGCGGGGGGGCCCACAGATACGCAGTATTTT.

This clone was recorded a few times. The chain carries TRBV19 and TRBJ2-7, with TRBD2 as a possible D gene (6 bases). Germline CDR1 is LNHDA and CDR2 is SQIVND (reference sequence). This CDR3 comprises 12 residues. Deletions cut 5 bases from V and 5 bases from J, with 10 bases between. The DNA of the CDR3 is TGTGCCAGTAGTGTCGGCGGGGACGAGCAGTACTTC. It specifies CASSVGGDEQYF.

The rearrangement joins TRBV6-5 to TRBJ1-2, with 8 bases aligning to TRBD1. The V segment lost 6 bases and the J segment 6 bases; nucleotides outside the gene matches: 6. Germline V gene sequence: CDR1 MNHEY, CDR2 SVGAGI. CDR3 length: 13 residues. The CDR3 here is CASSRTGMNGYTF. The CDR3 region has the DNA TGTGCCAGCAGCCGGACAGGGATGAATGGCTACACCTTC.

This chain links TRBV6-1 with TRBJ2-7; TRBD1 matches 8 bases. Germline V CDR1 and CDR2: MNHNS, SASEGT. The CDR3 consists of 13 residues. J lost 7 bases, V lost 6 bases, and 8 bases had no gene match. The DNA of the CDR3 is TGTGCCAGCAGCGACAGGGGACGGGAGGAGCAGTACTTC. Translation gives CASSDRGREEQYF.

This chain uses TRBV7-2 with TRBJ1-5; no clear D gene. Trimming cost V 1 base and J 0 bases, with 19 bases left between them. Germline V gene sequence: CDR1 SGHTA, CDR2 FQGNSA. This CDR3 spans 19 amino acids. The DNA for the CDR3 is TGTGCCAGCAGCTTAGATCGCCGCTTGGCACCAAATAGCAATCAGCCCCAGCATTTT. Its protein product is CASSLDRRLAPNSNQPQHF.

This clone was seen only a few times. This sequence joins TRBV30 and TRBJ2-7, with 7 positions matching TRBD2. Losses at the gene ends were 3 bases for V and 7 bases for J; bases not matched to a gene: 6. This CDR3 has 12 residues. The germline V gene encodes CDR1 GTSNPN and CDR2 SVGIG (reference sequence). CDR3 in amino acids: CAWRRAGWEQYF. The CDR3 nucleotides read TGTGCCTGGAGAAGAGCGGGATGGGAGCAGTACTTC.

The chain uses TRBV19 and TRBJ2-7; 7 bases line up with TRBD1. There are 15 residues in the CDR3. The germline V gene has CDR1 LNHDA and CDR2 SQIVND (reference sequence). V trimming: 5 bases; J trimming: 1 base; junction bases outside the gene matches: 8. CDR3 coding DNA: TGTGCCAGTAGTCTTGACAGGGCGCAATCCTACGAGCAGTACTTC. It specifies CASSLDRAQSYEQYF.

This chain links TRBV12-5 with TRBJ2-5, with D possibly matching TRBD2 (5 bases). The J call may be incorrect, as the DNA end agrees better with TRBJ2-7. In germline, CDR1 is LGHNT, CDR2 FRNRAP. This CDR3 is 12 amino acids long. The CDR3 DNA follows: TGTGCTAGTGGTTTGGGCGGGTTCGAGCAGTACTTC. The encoded protein is CASGLGGFEQYF.

This clone was seen more than once but under ten times. The CDR3 DNA reads TGTGCCAGCAGCCGCTTACAGGGGTTGTATGAAAAACTGTTTTTT. The encoded protein is CASSRLQGLYEKLFF. The chain uses TRBV4-2 and TRBJ1-4; 7 bases align to TRBD1. The V segment lost 4 bases and the J segment 6 bases; nucleotides outside the gene matches: 8. CDR1 and CDR2 (germline): LGHNA, YNFKEQ. CDR3 length equals 15 residues.

V usage is TRBV9 and J usage is TRBJ2-2; 10 bases agree with TRBD2. V lost 0 bases and J lost 2; bases outside the gene matches: 7. The CDR3 loop spans 18 amino acids. Germline loops: CDR1 SGDLS, CDR2 YYNGEE. This CDR3 reads CASSVVVSGGPNTGELFF. The DNA of the CDR3 is TGTGCCAGCAGCGTAGTGGTTAGCGGGGGGCCCAACACCGGGGAGCTGTTTTTT.